These T cell receptor beta chains were read from a single sample in a study of cytomegalovirus exposure and HLA in healthy donors. This table comes from immunoSEQ multiplex PCR, and its TCRdb copy is limited to in-frame clones, with some not included. The table has 97,000 or so clones, nearly 65% seen once; the top ten hold about 4.4%. Source material: PBMCs. The receptor set was obtained from a human donor in good health. CDR3s include the opening cysteine and the closing phenylalanine or tryptophan. Each record gives: J gene, clone size, D gene, V gene, CDR3 DNA, CDR3 protein. The D gene is left open where the match is weak. For some rows the clone size is stated as once, few or many, or as a class when expanded; others skip it.

j_gene: TRBJ2-1
abundance: -
d_gene: -
v_gene: TRBV6-5
CDR3nt: TGTGCCAGCAGTTGCCCGATTTACAGCTCCTACAATGAGCAGTTCTTC
CDR3aa: CASSCPIYSSYNEQFF

j_gene: TRBJ2-1
abundance: few
d_gene: TRBD2
v_gene: TRBV7-9
CDR3nt: TGTGCCAGCAGCTCCGGGACTAAGCCGTCGCAGTTCTTC
CDR3aa: CASSSGTKPSQFF

j_gene: TRBJ1-4
abundance: -
d_gene: -
v_gene: TRBV11-2
CDR3nt: TGTGCCAGCAGCTTGTCCCGGGGGGCTAATGAAAAACTGTTTTTT
CDR3aa: CASSLSRGANEKLFF

j_gene: TRBJ1-4
abundance: -
d_gene: -
v_gene: TRBV30
CDR3nt: TGTGCCTGGAGTCGGAGGGTTAATGAAAAACTGTTTTTT
CDR3aa: CAWSRRVNEKLFF

j_gene: TRBJ2-7
abundance: few
d_gene: -
v_gene: TRBV7-2
CDR3nt: TGTGCCAGCAGCTTAGATGGCAACTCCTACGAGCAGTACTTC
CDR3aa: CASSLDGNSYEQYF

j_gene: TRBJ2-2
abundance: -
d_gene: -
v_gene: TRBV4-1
CDR3nt: TGCGCCAGCAGCCGTCCTAACACCGGGGAGCTGTTTTTT
CDR3aa: CASSRPNTGELFF

j_gene: TRBJ1-2
abundance: -
d_gene: -
v_gene: TRBV6-6
CDR3nt: TGTGCCAGCGCTGGGGGGGTTTTGGATGGCTACACCTTC
CDR3aa: CASAGGVLDGYTF

j_gene: TRBJ2-7
abundance: once
d_gene: TRBD1
v_gene: TRBV28
CDR3nt: TGTGCCAGCTTACCGGCAGGGGGCTCCTACGAGCAGTACTTC
CDR3aa: CASLPAGGSYEQYF

j_gene: TRBJ2-1
abundance: -
d_gene: TRBD2
v_gene: TRBV7-3
CDR3nt: TGTGCCAGCAGCTTAGGGCCGGCGGGACTATACAATGAGCAGTTCTTC
CDR3aa: CASSLGPAGLYNEQFF

j_gene: TRBJ2-1
abundance: -
d_gene: -
v_gene: TRBV19
CDR3nt: TGTGCCAGTAGTTGGGGCAGTGAGGATGAGCAGTTCTTC
CDR3aa: CASSWGSEDEQFF

j_gene: TRBJ2-6
abundance: few
d_gene: -
v_gene: TRBV6-1
CDR3nt: TGTGCCAGCAGTGAAGAGGGAGGAGCTGGGGCCAACGTCCTGACTTTC
CDR3aa: CASSEEGGAGANVLTF

j_gene: TRBJ2-3
abundance: -
d_gene: TRBD2
v_gene: TRBV19
CDR3nt: TGTGCCAGTAGTATAGGAGGCGGGAGAGGTGAAGATACGCAGTATTTT
CDR3aa: CASSIGGGRGEDTQYF

j_gene: TRBJ2-1
abundance: -
d_gene: TRBD1
v_gene: TRBV27
CDR3nt: TGTGCCAGCAGCGAGACAGGGAGTTGGGCCAATGAGCAGTTCTTC
CDR3aa: CASSETGSWANEQFF

j_gene: TRBJ2-7
abundance: -
d_gene: TRBD2
v_gene: TRBV14
CDR3nt: TGTGCCAGCAGCCTGCTAGCGGGAGGGAGCTCCTACGAGCAGTACTTC
CDR3aa: CASSLLAGGSSYEQYF

j_gene: TRBJ1-4
abundance: -
d_gene: TRBD1
v_gene: TRBV7-2
CDR3nt: TGTGCCAGCAGAGGACAGGCTGCTAATGAAAAACTGTTTTTT
CDR3aa: CASRGQAANEKLFF

j_gene: TRBJ2-5
abundance: -
d_gene: -
v_gene: TRBV5-1
CDR3nt: TGCGCCAGCAGCTTGAGCGGTCCCCAAGAGACCCAGTACTTC
CDR3aa: CASSLSGPQETQYF

j_gene: TRBJ1-4
abundance: few
d_gene: -
v_gene: TRBV7-9
CDR3nt: TGTGCCAGCACCTCGGCGGCATCTGAAAAACTGTTTTTT
CDR3aa: CASTSAASEKLFF

j_gene: TRBJ2-2
abundance: few
d_gene: -
v_gene: TRBV7-2
CDR3nt: TGTGCCACTAAAGTCACAGCGGCTACTGGGGAGCTGTTTTTT
CDR3aa: CATKVTAATGELFF

j_gene: TRBJ2-2
abundance: -
d_gene: -
v_gene: TRBV5-6
CDR3nt: TGTGCCAGCAGCCCCAAGGTGCGGACCGCGGACTCCACCGGGGAGCTGTTTTTT
CDR3aa: CASSPKVRTADSTGELFF

j_gene: TRBJ2-1
abundance: -
d_gene: TRBD2
v_gene: TRBV7-9
CDR3nt: TGTGCCAGCAGCTTACGAGCTAGCGGGAGTAACAATGAGCAGTTCTTC
CDR3aa: CASSLRASGSNNEQFF

j_gene: TRBJ1-1
abundance: -
d_gene: -
v_gene: TRBV28
CDR3nt: TGTGCCAGCAGTTTACCCCTGACAGAAATGAACACTGAAGCTTTCTTT
CDR3aa: CASSLPLTEMNTEAFF

j_gene: TRBJ1-5
abundance: -
d_gene: TRBD1
v_gene: TRBV6-5
CDR3nt: TGTGCCAGCAGTCTCGGGACAGATAGCAATCAGCCCCAGCATTTT
CDR3aa: CASSLGTDSNQPQHF

j_gene: TRBJ2-7
abundance: few
d_gene: -
v_gene: TRBV27
CDR3nt: TGTGCCAGCGGCGCCTCGGGACTTCCCTACGAGCAGTACTTC
CDR3aa: CASGASGLPYEQYF

j_gene: TRBJ2-7
abundance: -
d_gene: TRBD1
v_gene: TRBV6-6
CDR3nt: TGTGCCACTCAGCGGGATCCCGGGACAGGGGGGGACGAGCAGTACTTC
CDR3aa: CATQRDPGTGGDEQYF

j_gene: TRBJ1-1
abundance: -
d_gene: -
v_gene: TRBV27
CDR3nt: TGTGCCAGCAGCCGACAGACGAACACTGAAGCTTTCTTT
CDR3aa: CASSRQTNTEAFF

j_gene: TRBJ2-3
abundance: -
d_gene: TRBD2
v_gene: TRBV11-2
CDR3nt: TGTGCCAGCAGCGACCTAGGACTAGCGGGAGCAGATACGCAGTATTTT
CDR3aa: CASSDLGLAGADTQYF

j_gene: TRBJ1-6
abundance: few
d_gene: -
v_gene: TRBV7-6
CDR3nt: TGTGCCAGCAGCTTAGTAGTTTTTGGGGCGGGGAATTCACCCCTCCACTTT
CDR3aa: CASSLVVFGAGNSPLHF

j_gene: TRBJ1-1
abundance: few
d_gene: TRBD1
v_gene: TRBV5-1
CDR3nt: TGCGCCAGCAGCATCGGGACAGCGAACACTGAAGCTTTCTTT
CDR3aa: CASSIGTANTEAFF

j_gene: TRBJ2-1
abundance: few
d_gene: TRBD2
v_gene: TRBV6-1
CDR3nt: TGTGCCAGCAGTGGCTGGGGAGTAGCGGGGGCCTACAATGAGCAGTTCTTC
CDR3aa: CASSGWGVAGAYNEQFF

j_gene: TRBJ2-5
abundance: -
d_gene: TRBD1
v_gene: TRBV18
CDR3nt: TGTGCCAGCTCACCGGGACAGCAAGAGACCCAGTACTTC
CDR3aa: CASSPGQQETQYF

j_gene: TRBJ2-1
abundance: -
d_gene: TRBD1
v_gene: TRBV5-1
CDR3nt: TGCGCCAGCAGCCTACAAGGGACAGGGGGCTACAATGAGCAGTTCTTC
CDR3aa: CASSLQGTGGYNEQFF

j_gene: TRBJ2-1
abundance: once
d_gene: -
v_gene: TRBV7-9
CDR3nt: TGTGCCAGCAGCGCCCCCCCGCGAGGGCGCTCCTACAATGAGCAGTTCTTC
CDR3aa: CASSAPPRGRSYNEQFF

j_gene: TRBJ2-1
abundance: -
d_gene: -
v_gene: TRBV29-1
CDR3nt: TGCAGCGTTGCATGGGCCGGGGGAAACGGTGAGCAGTTCTTC
CDR3aa: CSVAWAGGNGEQFF

j_gene: TRBJ1-4
abundance: few
d_gene: -
v_gene: TRBV10-2
CDR3nt: TGCGCCAGCAGACAACCCGGGTCTAATGAAAAACTGTTTTTT
CDR3aa: CASRQPGSNEKLFF

j_gene: TRBJ2-7
abundance: -
d_gene: TRBD1
v_gene: TRBV2
CDR3nt: TGTGCCAGCATCGACAGGGGGCCCCACGAGCAGTACTTC
CDR3aa: CASIDRGPHEQYF

j_gene: TRBJ2-3
abundance: -
d_gene: TRBD2
v_gene: TRBV4-1
CDR3nt: TGCGCCAGCAGCCCAAGAGGGGGGACTAGCATAGATACGCAGTATTTT
CDR3aa: CASSPRGGTSIDTQYF

j_gene: TRBJ1-2
abundance: -
d_gene: -
v_gene: TRBV5-1
CDR3nt: TGCGCCAGCAGCTTAACATCATATGGCTACACCTTC
CDR3aa: CASSLTSYGYTF

j_gene: TRBJ2-5
abundance: -
d_gene: TRBD1
v_gene: TRBV5-4
CDR3nt: TGTGCCAGCAGCTTGGGTCACAGGGGGGTAGAGACCCAGTACTTC
CDR3aa: CASSLGHRGVETQYF

j_gene: TRBJ1-4
abundance: -
d_gene: TRBD1
v_gene: TRBV4-2
CDR3nt: TGTGCCAGCAGCCAACCGGGACAGGGTAATGAAAAACTGTTTTTT
CDR3aa: CASSQPGQGNEKLFF

j_gene: TRBJ2-7
abundance: -
d_gene: -
v_gene: TRBV27
CDR3nt: TGTGCCAGCAGTTTAGACGGTAGCTCCTACGAGCAGTACTTC
CDR3aa: CASSLDGSSYEQYF

j_gene: TRBJ2-7
abundance: -
d_gene: TRBD2
v_gene: TRBV9
CDR3nt: TGTGCCAGCAGCGTAAATAGCGGGAGCTCCTACGAGCAGTACTTC
CDR3aa: CASSVNSGSSYEQYF

j_gene: TRBJ2-5
abundance: -
d_gene: TRBD1
v_gene: TRBV5-1
CDR3nt: TGCGCCAGCAGCCTTCTGGGACAGGGTGAGACCCAGTACTTC
CDR3aa: CASSLLGQGETQYF

j_gene: TRBJ1-1
abundance: -
d_gene: -
v_gene: TRBV30
CDR3nt: TGTGCCTGGAGCCGCGACATGAACACTGAAGCTTTCTTT
CDR3aa: CAWSRDMNTEAFF

j_gene: TRBJ2-3
abundance: -
d_gene: TRBD2
v_gene: TRBV5-1
CDR3nt: TGCGCCAGCAGCCGGAGAGGACTAGCGGGAGTGGAAGATACGCAGTATTTT
CDR3aa: CASSRRGLAGVEDTQYF

j_gene: TRBJ1-3
abundance: -
d_gene: -
v_gene: TRBV6-6
CDR3nt: TGTGCCAGCAGCCTCCGGGGGGGTGGAAACACCATATATTTT
CDR3aa: CASSLRGGGNTIYF

j_gene: TRBJ2-1
abundance: -
d_gene: -
v_gene: TRBV7-9
CDR3nt: TGTGCCAGCAGCCTCGGGGGTAGCGGTGGGCAAGGGCAGTTCTTC
CDR3aa: CASSLGGSGGQGQFF

j_gene: TRBJ2-4
abundance: -
d_gene: TRBD2
v_gene: TRBV28
CDR3nt: TGTGCCAGCAGTTTAATGGGGGGGGGCAAAAACATTCAGTACTTC
CDR3aa: CASSLMGGGKNIQYF

j_gene: TRBJ2-7
abundance: -
d_gene: TRBD2
v_gene: TRBV28
CDR3nt: TGTGCCAGCAGTTTCTTTGGGACTAGCGGGTACGAGCAGTACTTC
CDR3aa: CASSFFGTSGYEQYF

j_gene: TRBJ2-7
abundance: -
d_gene: -
v_gene: TRBV27
CDR3nt: TGTGCCAGCAGTTCCCATAGCGGCCCGGGCGAGCAGTACTTC
CDR3aa: CASSSHSGPGEQYF

j_gene: TRBJ1-1
abundance: -
d_gene: -
v_gene: TRBV29-1
CDR3nt: TGCAGCGTTGGAGCGGGGTTGCACACTGAAGCTTTCTTT
CDR3aa: CSVGAGLHTEAFF

j_gene: TRBJ2-1
abundance: once
d_gene: TRBD1
v_gene: TRBV18
CDR3nt: TGTGCCAGCTCACCTATCGGACAGGCGCAGTCCTACAATGAGCAGTTCTTC
CDR3aa: CASSPIGQAQSYNEQFF

j_gene: TRBJ1-4
abundance: -
d_gene: -
v_gene: TRBV29-1
CDR3nt: TGCAGCGTTGAACTGGGGCTTGGGGAAAAACTGTTTTTT
CDR3aa: CSVELGLGEKLFF

j_gene: TRBJ2-7
abundance: -
d_gene: -
v_gene: TRBV2
CDR3nt: TGTGCCAGCAGGCTACCCCGGTACGAGCAGTACTTC
CDR3aa: CASRLPRYEQYF

j_gene: TRBJ1-2
abundance: -
d_gene: TRBD1
v_gene: TRBV7-6
CDR3nt: TGTGCCAGCAGCAAACAGGGGATGGGCATTGGCCCCGGGGAGTATGGCTACACCTTC
CDR3aa: CASSKQGMGIGPGEYGYTF

j_gene: TRBJ1-5
abundance: -
d_gene: TRBD1
v_gene: TRBV5-4
CDR3nt: TGTGCCAGCAGCTTTGGACAGGGAGGGGATCAGCCCCAGCATTTT
CDR3aa: CASSFGQGGDQPQHF